This section outlines one T cell receptor (beta chain) sequence together with its context. Clones were sequenced by immunoSEQ multiplex PCR, and TCRdb holds only the in-frame ones, with some missing. The sample contains fewer than 65,000 clones, roughly nine tenths of which appear only once. The sample comes from a study of T cell changes during pregnancy in multiple sclerosis. V lost 8 bases and J lost 7, with 9 bases in between. Germline V CDR1 and CDR2: SNHLY, FYNNEI. This CDR3 has 11 amino acids. The sequencing used peripheral blood, collected in the first trimester of pregnancy. This clonotype was obtained from a female donor in good health, enrolled as a control in a pregnancy study. The J gene is TRBJ2-1, the V gene TRBV2; D is uncertain. As DNA, the CDR3 is TGTGCCAGCGGGCTTTGGAATGAGCAGTTCTTC. As protein: CASGLWNEQFF.